The 9 T cell receptor beta chains below were found in one sample sequenced in a study of glioma-infiltrating T cells. TCR alpha and beta CDR3 regions were amplified from RNA using iRepertoire nested multiplex PCR. TCRdb re-called the multiplex PCR reads with MiXCR, one entry per CDR3 protein. Of approximately 120,000 distinct CDR3 sequences listed, less than 30% are singletons. Specimen: glioma tissue, nonneoplastic brain tissue, or PBMCs (not recorded which). These receptor sequences come from a human donor with low-grade glioma or glioblastoma, undergoing nonglioma brain surgery, or in good health (not recorded which).

This clonotype was counted ten times or more. This chain connects TRBV20-1 to TRBJ1-5; D is possibly TRBD1 (6 bases). V dropped 0 bases and J dropped 4 bases, with 13 bases sitting between them. This CDR3 has 15 amino acids. Germline CDR1 is DFQATT and CDR2 is SNEGSKA (reference sequence). The CDR3 here is CSARDRGGENQPQHF. In DNA form, the CDR3 reads TGCAGTGCTAGAGATAGGGGGGGAGAGAATCAGCCCCAGCATTTT.

As concerns this clonotype: No conserved phenylalanine or tryptophan is present at the end of the CDR3, so a read error is the likely explanation. The V gene is TRBV2, the J gene TRBJ1-2; D remains unclear. The V end was cut by 6 bases, the J end by 3 bases, with 8 bases between. The germline CDR1 and CDR2 sequences are SNHLY and FYNNEI. The CDR3 sequence is 12 residues long. The CDR3 region is CASRERYYGYTY. CDR3 coding DNA: TGTGCCAGCAGGGAGCGATACTATGGCTACACCTAC.

There are many counts of this clonotype. This chain connects TRBV6-1 to TRBJ2-1; D is uncertain. This CDR3 region has 15 residues. V was trimmed by 6 bases and J by 0 bases, leaving 12 bases between them. The germline V gene has CDR1 MNHNS and CDR2 SASEGT. The chain's CDR3 is CASRAVAVSYNEQFF. CDR3 sequence (DNA): TGTGCCAGCAGGGCGGTTGCGGTCTCCTACAATGAGCAGTTCTTC.

This clonotype was recorded at least ten times. This chain joins TRBV11-2 and TRBJ1-1; D unclear. The CDR3 runs to 11 residues. The V and J ends lost 3 bases and 9 bases respectively, with 8 bases between them. In germline, CDR1 is SGHAT, CDR2 FQNNGV. This CDR3 reads CASSLTEQAFF. In nucleotides, the CDR3 is TGTGCCAGCAGCTTGACTGAACAAGCTTTCTTT.

This clonotype was observed many times. V is TRBV28 and J is TRBJ2-7; D may match TRBD1 or TRBD2 (7 bases each). V gave up 3 bases and J gave up 6 bases, with 15 bases separating them. The CDR3 extends over 14 amino acids. Germline assignment: CDR1 MDHEN and CDR2 SYDVKM. This CDR3 is CASSFGQGGSEQYF. The DNA of the CDR3 is TGTGCCAGCAGTTTTGGGCAGGGGGGGTCCGAGCAGTACTTC. Full variable domain (remainder filled in from reference TRBV28 and TRBJ2-7): DVKVTQSSRYLVKRTGEKVFLECVQDMDHENMFWYRQDPGLGLRLIYFSYDVKMKEKGDIPEGYSVSREKKERFSLILESASTNQTSMYLCASSFGQGGSEQYFGPGTRLTVT.

Concerning this clonotype itself: Being one base from a much bigger clone, this may be a read error. The gene calls are TRBV6-2 or TRBV6-3 and TRBJ2-3, with TRBD2 as a possible D gene (5 bases). V lost 0 bases and J lost 4, with 11 bases in between. CDR3 length: 15 residues. Germline V gene data show CDR1 as MNHEY and CDR2 as SVGEGT. The CDR3 region is CASSYSPGNADTQYF. In DNA form, the CDR3 reads TGTGCCAGCAGTTACTCTCCGGGGAACGCAGATACGCAGTATTTT.

Written as DNA, the CDR3 is TGTGCCAGTAGTATCCCCGACGACAGGGCCGGCAGCAATCAGCCCCAGCATTTT. It is translated as CASSIPDDRAGSNQPQHF. J is TRBJ1-5 and V is TRBV19; TRBD1 matches 7 bases. In germline, CDR1 is LNHDA, CDR2 SQIVND (reference sequence). This CDR3 is built from 18 residues. Trimming cost V 3 bases and J 1 base; bases outside gene matches: 12. The full variable domain, completed using reference TRBV19 and TRBJ1-5, is DGGITQSPKYLFRKEGQNVTLSCEQNLNHDAMYWYRQDPGQGLRLIYYSQIVNDFQKGDIAEGYSVSREKKESFPLTVTSAQKNPTAFYLCASSIPDDRAGSNQPQHFGDGTRLSIL.

The CDR3 loop is CSVDGCDEQYF. The DNA of the CDR3 is TGCAGCGTTGACGGATGCGACGAGCAGTACTTC. V is TRBV29-1 and J is TRBJ2-7, with D unclear. The ends were cut back, 3 bases at V and 5 bases at J, with 8 bases in the middle. Germline CDR1 reads SQVTM; CDR2 reads ANQGSEA. The CDR3 spans 11 residues.

The V call is TRBV28, the J call TRBJ1-5, with TRBD1 identical over 7 bases. The junction had 8 bases not matched to a gene; V was cut back by 6 bases and J by 3 bases. Germline values: CDR1 MDHEN, CDR2 SYDVKM. The CDR3 covers 15 residues. CDR3 residues: CASRPTGTANQPQHF. The DNA of the CDR3 is TGTGCCAGCAGGCCGACCGGGACAGCCAATCAGCCCCAGCATTTT.